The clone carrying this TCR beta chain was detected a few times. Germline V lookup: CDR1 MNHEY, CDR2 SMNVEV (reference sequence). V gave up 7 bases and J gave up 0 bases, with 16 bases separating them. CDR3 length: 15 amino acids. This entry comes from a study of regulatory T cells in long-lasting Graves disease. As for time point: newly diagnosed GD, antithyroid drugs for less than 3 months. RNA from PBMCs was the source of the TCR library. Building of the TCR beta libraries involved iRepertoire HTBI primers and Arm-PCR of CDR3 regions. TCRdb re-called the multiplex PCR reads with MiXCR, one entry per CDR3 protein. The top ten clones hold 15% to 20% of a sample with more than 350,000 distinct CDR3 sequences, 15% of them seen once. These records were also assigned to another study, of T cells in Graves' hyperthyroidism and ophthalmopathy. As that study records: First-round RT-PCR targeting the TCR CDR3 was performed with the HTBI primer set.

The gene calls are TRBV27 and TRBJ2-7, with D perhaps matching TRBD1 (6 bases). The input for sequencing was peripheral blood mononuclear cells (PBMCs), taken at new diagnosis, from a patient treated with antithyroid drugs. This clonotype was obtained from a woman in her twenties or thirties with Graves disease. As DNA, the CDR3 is TGTGCCAGCAAACTCACGGGACACCCCTCCTACGAGCAGTACTTC. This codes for CASKLTGHPSYEQYF.